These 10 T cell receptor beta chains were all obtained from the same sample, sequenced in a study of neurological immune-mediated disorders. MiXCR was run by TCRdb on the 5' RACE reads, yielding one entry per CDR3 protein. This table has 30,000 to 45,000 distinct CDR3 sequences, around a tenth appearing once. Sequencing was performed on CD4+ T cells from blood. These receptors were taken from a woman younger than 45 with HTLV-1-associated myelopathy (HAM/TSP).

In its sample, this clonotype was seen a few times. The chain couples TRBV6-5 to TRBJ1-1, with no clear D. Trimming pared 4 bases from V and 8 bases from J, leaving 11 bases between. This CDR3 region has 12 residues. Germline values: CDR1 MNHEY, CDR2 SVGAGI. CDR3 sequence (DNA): TGTGCCAGCAGTTCCGGGAGGCAGGAAGCTTTCTTT. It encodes CASSSGRQEAFF.

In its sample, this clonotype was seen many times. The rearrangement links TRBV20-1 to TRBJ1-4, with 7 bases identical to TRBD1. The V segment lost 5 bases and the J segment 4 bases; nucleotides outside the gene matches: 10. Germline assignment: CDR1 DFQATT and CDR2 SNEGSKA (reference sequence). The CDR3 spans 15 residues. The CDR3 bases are TGCAGTGCTGCGGCCCGAGCAGGGGGTAATGAAAAACTGTTTTTT. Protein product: CSAAARAGGNEKLFF.

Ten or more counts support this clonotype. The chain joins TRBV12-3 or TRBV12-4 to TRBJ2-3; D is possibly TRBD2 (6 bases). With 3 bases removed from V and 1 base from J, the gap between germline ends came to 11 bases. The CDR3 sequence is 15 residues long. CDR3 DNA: TGTGCCAGCAGTTTCCAGGGCGGGGGCACAGATACGCAGTATTTT. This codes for CASSFQGGGTDTQYF.

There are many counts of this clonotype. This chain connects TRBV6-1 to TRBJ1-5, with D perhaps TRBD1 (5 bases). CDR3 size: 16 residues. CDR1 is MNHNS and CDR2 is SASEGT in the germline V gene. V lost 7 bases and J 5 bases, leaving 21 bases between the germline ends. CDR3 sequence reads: CASMVWGERIDQPQHF. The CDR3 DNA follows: TGTGCCAGCATGGTGTGGGGGGAAAGAATAGATCAGCCCCAGCATTTT.

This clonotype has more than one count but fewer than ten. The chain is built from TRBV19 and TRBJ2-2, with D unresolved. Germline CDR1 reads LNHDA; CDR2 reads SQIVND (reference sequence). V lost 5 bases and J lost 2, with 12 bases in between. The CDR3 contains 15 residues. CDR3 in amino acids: CASSPGGSNTGELFF. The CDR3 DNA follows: TGTGCCAGTAGTCCCGGCGGCAGTAACACCGGGGAGCTGTTTTTT.

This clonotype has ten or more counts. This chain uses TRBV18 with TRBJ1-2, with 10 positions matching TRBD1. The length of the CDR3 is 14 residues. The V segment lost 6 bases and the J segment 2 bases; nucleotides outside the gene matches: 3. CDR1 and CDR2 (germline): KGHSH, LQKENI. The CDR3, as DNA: TGTGCCAGCTCGGTGGACAGGGGGAACTATGGCTACACCTTC. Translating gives CASSVDRGNYGYTF.

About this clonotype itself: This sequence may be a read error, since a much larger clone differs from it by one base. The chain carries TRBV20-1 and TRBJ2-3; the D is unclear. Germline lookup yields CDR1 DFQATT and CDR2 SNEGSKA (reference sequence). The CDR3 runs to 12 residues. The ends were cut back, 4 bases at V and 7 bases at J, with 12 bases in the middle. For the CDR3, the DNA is TGCAGTGCTACTTCCCTTGGGTATACGCAGTATTTT. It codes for CSATSLGYTQYF.

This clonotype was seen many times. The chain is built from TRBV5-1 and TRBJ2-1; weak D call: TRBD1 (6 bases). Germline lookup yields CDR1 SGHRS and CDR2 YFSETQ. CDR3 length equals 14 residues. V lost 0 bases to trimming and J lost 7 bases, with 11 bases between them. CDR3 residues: CASSLGPQGNEQFF. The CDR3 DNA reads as TGCGCCAGCAGCTTGGGGCCCCAGGGGAATGAGCAGTTCTTC. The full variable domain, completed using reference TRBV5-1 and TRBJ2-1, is KAGVTQTPRYLIKTRGQQVTLSCSPISGHRSVSWYQQTPGQGLQFLFEYFSETQRNKGNFPGRFSGRQFSNSRSEMNVSTLELGDSALYLCASSLGPQGNEQFFGPGTRLTVL.

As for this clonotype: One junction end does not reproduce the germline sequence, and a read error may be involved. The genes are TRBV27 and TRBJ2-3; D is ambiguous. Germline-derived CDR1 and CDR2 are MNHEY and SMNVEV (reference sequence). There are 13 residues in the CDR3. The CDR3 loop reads CVSSSQYTDTQCF. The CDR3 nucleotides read TGTGTCAGCAGTTCCCAGTACACAGATACGCAGTGTTTT.

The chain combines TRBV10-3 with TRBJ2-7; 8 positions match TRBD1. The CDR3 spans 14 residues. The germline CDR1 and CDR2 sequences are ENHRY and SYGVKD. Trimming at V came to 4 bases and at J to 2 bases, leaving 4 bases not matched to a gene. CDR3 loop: CAISVDRGPYEQYF. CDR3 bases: TGTGCCATCAGTGTCGACAGGGGACCCTACGAGCAGTACTTC.